Given below is one T cell receptor beta chain in context. Its antigen is still unknown. There are no base qualities to consult, and no much larger clone falls within one base. These data are taken from a study of T cells in Graves' hyperthyroidism and ophthalmopathy (dated by TCRdb to the late 2010s). For the study in its entirety: Peripheral blood was collected at initial diagnosis, before any treatment. TCR V-J signatures able to tell the groups apart were searched for in a discovery cohort of 90 to 100 patients, of whom more than 40 had Graves' ophthalmopathy and roughly 57 had stable Graves' hyperthyroidism. An independent validation cohort of 18 to 20 hyperthyroidism patients and approximately 15 patients who later progressed to ophthalmopathy tested prospective prediction of ophthalmopathy. For training and testing, the 80 to 100 patients in the discovery cohort were randomly divided in a 7:3 ratio. In addition, the study compared T-cell repertoires in thyroid tissue and in blood from six Graves' hyperthyroidism patients. Following sampling, methimazole starting at 30 mg daily was given to hyperthyroidism patients, and high-dose intravenous methylprednisolone was given to ophthalmopathy patients. The paper describes TCR Vbeta CDR3 sequencing of around 140 peripheral blood samples, made up of under 50 ophthalmopathy patients, roughly 72 hyperthyroidism patients and roughly 17 progressor patients.

The germline V gene specifies SNHLY as CDR1 and FYNNEI as CDR2. Between the V and J ends, shortened by 6 bases and 4 bases respectively, the junction contains 16 bases. Its CDR3 holds 15 amino acids, cysteine through phenylalanine. Only the CDR3 DNA is retained, 45 bases long and in frame from the first base. Stable Graves' hyperthyroidism was defined as no progression to ophthalmopathy during 18 months of follow-up. Hyperthyroidism patients were newly diagnosed, with disease duration under 2 months, and aged 18 to 65 years. The study excluded patients with uncontrolled infections, other autoimmune diseases, pregnancy or lactation. Clinical symptoms, serum thyroxine and TRAb, thyroid ultrasound, and orbital computed tomography formed the basis for the diagnoses. Ficoll-Paque density gradient centrifugation was used to isolate PBMCs from about 10 ml of fresh peripheral blood. Total RNA was extracted with Trizol reagent, and quality was checked on an Agilent 2100 Bioanalyzer.

The TCR beta CDR3 regions were amplified from RNA transcripts. For the first round of RT-PCR on the TCR CDR3, the HTBI primer set was used together with the Qiagen OneStep RT-PCR kit. The libraries were constructed in a second round of multiplex PCR and then size-selected and purified. Paired-end sequencing of the libraries was performed with 100 bp reads on an Illumina HiSeq2000. On the authors' methods: SOAPnuke was used to process the raw data, removing reads that contained adapters or uncalled bases, had a mean Phred below 15, or lacked an exact match to the constant primer or identifier. COPE v1.2.5 was used to merge high-quality paired reads, and clonotypes were defined as unique nucleotide sequences. Clonotypes were aligned to IMGT TRBV, TRBD and TRBJ reference segments using MiTCR v1.1. Only V-J combinations with frequency above 0.0001, covering 99.2% of repertoires, were analysed. A TCS score was defined as the ratio of F50 (clonal expansion) to E x V (chaos), with BLOSUM62-based TCRdist applied between CDR3 peptides within each V-J. Welch's t-statistics and random forest reduced 450 to 600 V-J features to 10 to 15, which were used in a naive Bayes classifier (R e1071). Starting from the raw public reads, TCRdb applied fastp trimming at Q25, assembled clones with MiXCR and retained in-frame beta chains. When rows share a CDR3 protein, they turn into one entry using the most common DNA and genes. The V and J calls and clone size are TCRdb's, not the authors'. The sample table lists 600,000 or so distinct CDR3 sequences, 15% to 20% of them with a count of one. The ten largest account for 3.5% to 4% of the sample.

Broader findings and caveats from the paper: Ophthalmopathy was separated from stable hyperthyroidism by a 13 V-J signature model, with around 88% sensitivity and about 81% specificity obtained in cross-validation and 80%/75% obtained in testing. No statistical method was used to fix the sample size in advance, and group allocation was not hidden from the investigators. During validation, the model predicted progression to ophthalmopathy a median of approximately 7 months ahead of onset, with around 70% sensitivity and 72% to 80% specificity. Most expanded thyroid clonotypes (frequency above 0.001) were also detected in blood, suggesting blood repertoires may reflect thyroid immune responses.

The clonotype comes from a woman under 40 with Graves' hyperthyroidism. The sequenced sample consisted of blood. Recombination joined TRBV2 with TRBJ2-1; the D gene is perhaps TRBD2, on 7 matching bases. The CDR3 region: CASRYRDYPYNEQFF. The sequence in DNA is TGTGCCAGCAGGTACAGGGACTACCCTTACAATGAGCAGTTCTTC.